The 16 T cell receptor beta chains presented below share a single source sample, sequenced in a study of CD8+ T cells in alopecia areata. The treatment is: oral pan-JAK inhibitor, 5-10 mg twice daily. Sequencing templates came from extracted RNA that was reverse transcribed into cDNA. The method was immunoSEQ multiplex PCR; TCRdb's version includes in-frame clones alone and lacks a portion of them. The data contain over 150,000 clones, about 53% of them singletons. Sample: CD8+ T cells sorted from blood, taken at week 24, from a patient treated with tofacitinib. These TCRs come from a human donor with alopecia areata.

CDR3 sequence reads: CASSGGFGNSPLHF. CDR3 bases: TGTGCCAGCAGTGGGGGATTCGGAAATTCACCCCTCCACTTT. The rearrangement uses TRBV25-1 and TRBJ1-6; D ambiguous. Germline lookup yields CDR1 MGHDK and CDR2 SYGVNS. Trimming stripped 4 bases from V and 7 bases from J, with 11 bases between. The CDR3 has 14 amino acids.

The chain has TRBV6-5 and TRBJ1-4; D unclear. The CDR3 contains 14 residues. The V gene lost 2 bases and the J gene lost 5 bases, with 9 bases spanning the gap. Germline V gene data show CDR1 as MNHEY and CDR2 as SVGAGI. The CDR3 loop is CASSYSGGNEKLFF. For the CDR3, the DNA is TGTGCCAGCAGTTACAGTGGCGGCAATGAAAAACTGTTTTTT.

This clone has a handful of counts. The genes are TRBV19 and TRBJ2-1, with D tentatively TRBD1 or TRBD2 (7 bases each). V lost 1 base and J lost 8, with 12 bases in between. Germline V CDR1 and CDR2: LNHDA, SQIVND (reference sequence). The CDR3 is 14 residues long. The CDR3 loop is CASSIGEGADEQFF. CDR3 nucleotide sequence: TGTGCCAGTAGTATAGGGGAGGGGGCCGATGAGCAGTTCTTC.

V gene TRBV5-1 combines with J gene TRBJ2-2, with 7 nucleotides matching TRBD2. Per the germline V gene, CDR1 is SGHRS and CDR2 is YFSETQ. The CDR3 has 17 residues. V gave up 5 bases and J gave up 0 bases; unmatched junction bases: 10. CDR3 DNA: TGCGCCAGCAGGGCCCCCCAGCGGGGCTCGAACACCGGGGAGCTGTTTTTT. This translates into CASRAPQRGSNTGELFF.

This clone occurred a few times. This chain connects TRBV10-2 to TRBJ2-5; TRBD1 matches 8 bases. Judging by the DNA end, TRBJ2-7 fits better; the J call may be wrong. The germline V gene has CDR1 WSHSY and CDR2 SAAADI. There are 14 residues in the CDR3. CDR3 residues: CASSEQGAAYEQYF. In DNA, the CDR3 is TGCGCCAGCAGTGAGCAGGGGGCGGCCTACGAGCAGTACTTC.

V usage is TRBV29-1 and J usage is TRBJ1-2; 7 positions match TRBD1. The CDR3 extends over 15 amino acids. CDR1 is SQVTM and CDR2 is ANQGSEA in the germline V gene. V dropped 6 bases and J dropped 3; count of bases not matched to a gene: 13. CDR3 sequence: CSVEAQGKGDYGYTF. CDR3 sequence (DNA): TGCAGCGTCGAGGCACAGGGGAAAGGAGACTATGGCTACACCTTC.

V gene TRBV11-2 combines with J gene TRBJ2-7, with a tentative D call TRBD2 (7 bases). The CDR3 is 16 amino acids. Per germline, CDR1 SGHAT and CDR2 FQNNGV. V was trimmed by 2 bases and J by 5 bases, leaving 19 bases between them. CDR3 nucleotides: TGTGCCAGCAGCTTAAGGGGGGGATCCCCCGGCCACGAGCAGTACTTC. Amino acid sequence: CASSLRGGSPGHEQYF. Combining the CDR3 with reference TRBV11-2 and TRBJ2-7 gives the whole variable domain EAGVAQSPRYKIIEKRQSVAFWCNPISGHATLYWYQQILGQGPKLLIQFQNNGVVDDSQLPKDRFSAERLKGVDSTLKIQPAKLEDSAVYLCASSLRGGSPGHEQYFGPGTRLTVT.

J is TRBJ1-6 and V is TRBV23-1; 9 nucleotides match TRBD1. TRBV23-1 is an ORF, and what it does is uncertain. The CDR3 is 16 amino acids. V was pared by 0 bases and J by 5 bases, with 2 bases of the junction left unmatched. The CDR3, as DNA: TGCGCCAGCAGTCAATCCGGACAGGGGCATAATTCACCCCTCCACTTT. As protein: CASSQSGQGHNSPLHF.

This chain joins TRBV5-4 and TRBJ2-3, with 8 bases identical to TRBD2. Germline CDR1 SGHNT, CDR2 YYREEE (reference sequence). This CDR3 has 15 amino acids. The V gene end was trimmed by 10 bases and the J gene end by 5 bases; junction bases not matched to a gene: 15. Here the CDR3 reads CAFAGSSGDGDTQYF. The CDR3 DNA reads TGTGCCTTCGCAGGGAGTAGCGGGGATGGAGATACGCAGTATTTT.

This clone was observed a handful of times. The CDR3 sequence is CSVDRQGSYGYTF. The CDR3 nucleotides read TGCAGCGTTGACCGACAGGGTAGCTATGGCTACACCTTC. The rearrangement links TRBV29-1 to TRBJ1-2; 7 bases map to TRBD1. CDR3 size: 13 residues. Germline V gives CDR1 SQVTM, CDR2 ANQGSEA. J was trimmed by 4 bases and V by 3 bases; bases with no gene match: 5.

This clone was detected a few times. V gene TRBV29-1 combines with J gene TRBJ2-1, with a weak D call TRBD2 (6 bases). There are 14 residues in the CDR3. CDR1 SQVTM and CDR2 ANQGSEA come from the germline V gene. V was clipped by 1 base and J by 4 bases, with 11 bases between them. The CDR3 spells CSVEVAGIYNEQFF. The CDR3 DNA sequence: TGCAGCGTTGAAGTGGCGGGGATTTACAATGAGCAGTTCTTC.

This clone has a single count. The chain recombines TRBV27 with TRBJ1-2; 8 bases line up with TRBD1. V lost 1 base and J lost 6; bases outside the gene matches: 4. The CDR3 sequence is 14 residues long. Germline V gene data show CDR1 as MNHEY and CDR2 as SMNVEV (reference sequence). The CDR3 sequence is CASSLWAGGDGYTF. The CDR3, as DNA: TGTGCCAGCAGTTTATGGGCAGGGGGCGATGGCTACACCTTC.

The J gene is TRBJ2-3, the V gene TRBV9; TRBD1 aligns across 7 bases. V lost 3 bases, J lost 9 bases, and 4 bases stayed unmatched. The CDR3 spans 12 residues. CDR1 is SGDLS, CDR2 YYNGEE, per germline. The CDR3 region has the DNA TGTGCCAGCAGCGCACAGGGGACGACGCAGTATTTT. The encoded protein is CASSAQGTTQYF.

V gene TRBV9 combines with J gene TRBJ2-7; D gene unclear. Germline loops: CDR1 SGDLS, CDR2 YYNGEE. Deletions cut 0 bases from V and 2 bases from J, with 9 bases between. The CDR3 totals 14 residues. CDR3 sequence reads: CASSVGRSAYEQYF. The CDR3 nucleotides are TGTGCCAGCAGCGTAGGGCGAAGCGCCTACGAGCAGTACTTC.

J is TRBJ2-7 and V is TRBV2; D not resolved. Germline-derived CDR1 and CDR2 are SNHLY and FYNNEI. Trimming removed 3 bases from V and 2 bases from J, with 5 bases in between. The CDR3 extends over 12 amino acids. The CDR3, as DNA: TGTGCCAGCAGTGAGGGAACCTACGAGCAGTACTTC. Translated: CASSEGTYEQYF.

The chain has TRBV25-1 and TRBJ1-2; 7 nucleotides align to TRBD1. Germline values: CDR1 MGHDK, CDR2 SYGVNS. With 5 bases clipped from V and 3 bases from J, the junction kept 12 bases outside the gene matches. This CDR3 contains 16 residues. The CDR3, as DNA: TGTGCCAGCAGTACCCCGGTGGAACAGGGGCACTATGGCTACACCTTC. Its translation: CASSTPVEQGHYGYTF.